The entry below describes one TCR beta chain. The antigen this receptor binds is unknown. No quality values exist for individual bases; no much larger clone is one base distant. Library preparation used the immunoSEQ multiplex PCR assay. DNA from the cultured, isolated CD4+ T cells was subjected to TCR beta CDR3 sequencing. The original methods were these. Non-productive TCR sequences were removed, reads were trimmed to the CDR3 region, and CDR3s of at least 7 amino acids were retained. Antigen-specific clonotypes were identified using the MANAFEST web app by comparison of expansion in peptide wells against reference cultures. Positive clones required FDR<0.05 expansion versus reference and all other wells, odds ratio above 5, and frequency above 0.1% in two replicate wells. A clonotype was defined as cross-reactive if the clonotype was significantly expanded both in SARS-CoV-2 spike wells and in at least one common cold coronavirus spike condition. Levenshtein distance calculated with the stringdist R package was used to assess CDR3 similarity, and unrooted trees were constructed with ape in R 3.6.1. In TCRdb, the immuneACCESS table is reduced to in-frame sequences with V and J assigned. These tables do not hold every clone; where another copy was compared, an unresolved V gene accounts for under half, and the others remain unexplained. V, J and clone size derive from that table, while D and trimming were established from the DNA sequence. Present in this sample are tens of thousands of clones, around 74% of which were seen just once. The leading ten clones occupy about 4.9% of the sample.

This entry belongs to a study of vaccination effects on CD4 cells after COVID-19 (dated by TCRdb to the early 2020s). Some background on the complete study: To identify antigen-specific CD4+ T cell clonotypes by their expansion, the ViraFEST assay first stimulated PBMC with viral peptide pools and then applied TCR sequencing. After vaccination, three convalescent patients were sampled both early (day +14) and late (day +241, +227, +161 respectively). Across the study, the median time from the second dose to post-vaccine sampling was 72 days (range 14 to 241). Under 2.5 million PBMC per well were cultured with about 9.6 ug/ml peptides in IMDM containing 5% human AB serum, roughly 9.5 IU/ml IL-2 and gentamicin. In both COVID-19 convalescent patients and infection-naive vaccine recipients, the study compared SARS-CoV-2 spike-specific CD4+ TCR repertoires from before mRNA vaccination with those from after it. A total of ten to eleven COVID-19 convalescent patients and a handful of SARS-CoV-2-naive healthy vaccine recipients were included in the full study. Cultures from other donors in the study were sequenced with the Oncomine TCR Beta short-read assay on an Illumina iSeq 100.

V is pared back by 2 bases and J by 0 bases, with 16 bases lying between the germline termini. CDR1 is given as SGHDT and CDR2 as YYEEEE, both from the germline V gene. Reading from cysteine to phenylalanine, the CDR3 counts 17 amino acids. Of the read, only the CDR3 DNA is kept; its 51 bases are in frame from base 1. Broad study findings and their caveats: In convalescent patients, the post-vaccine spike-reactive repertoire consisted mainly of new vaccine-induced clones, largely distinct from infection-induced clones. At late post-vaccination timepoints, both infection-induced and vaccine-induced clones showed marked clonal contraction, consistent with waning T cell responses. Limitations of the study were the small number of convalescent patients and the absence of early post-infection timepoints.

After around 10 days of culture, CD4+ T cells were isolated with the EasySep CD4+ T cell isolation kit. PCR-confirmed SARS-CoV-2 infection had occurred in convalescent patients between March and December 2020, before the Alpha, Beta and Delta variants emerged in the United States. Two doses of either the BNT162b2 or the mRNA-1273 mRNA SARS-CoV-2 vaccine were administered to participants. On days 3 and 7, half of the culture medium was replaced with fresh IL-2-containing medium. Each peptide stimulation condition was cultured in triplicate wells unless otherwise noted. Using Ficoll-Paque Plus gradient centrifugation, PBMC were separated from whole blood and then either used fresh or cryopreserved at -140C. Genomic DNA was extracted from cultured CD4+ T cells with the QIAamp micro DNA kit.

The sample in question was CD4+ T cells from PBMCs cultured without peptide, obtained after COVID-19 vaccination. The TCR was taken from a human donor who had a prior SARS-CoV-2 infection. The chain is encoded by TRBV5-6 joined to TRBJ2-3; D gene: possibly TRBD2, on 6 matching bases. The nucleotides read TGTGCCAGCAGCTTTTGGGGGGTAGGCTCCAGCACAGATACGCAGTATTTT. This encodes CASSFWGVGSSTDTQYF.